The entry below describes one T cell receptor beta chain. What antigen it recognizes has not been identified. A junction boundary mismatches the germline segment, possibly from a read error. Additional DNA sequences in this sample encode the identical CDR3. Library construction relied on the immunoSEQ multiplex PCR assay. TCRdb provides this immuneACCESS table in a form limited to in-frame rearrangements. Some clones are lacking; in checked studies, under half of them reflect an unresolved V gene, and why the rest are absent is not known. The sample table shows around 70,000 clones, and roughly 90% are seen once. Roughly 8.9% of the sample is held by the ten biggest clonotypes. The sample belongs to a study of control samples from healthy donors and cancer patients (dated by TCRdb to 2020 to 2021). From the germline V gene, CDR1 is KGHDR and CDR2 is SFDVKD. The CDR3 measures 14 amino acids from cysteine to phenylalanine. Of all the DNA, just the CDR3 is kept, 42 bases in frame from base 1.

This clonotype originated in a woman in her forties or fifties with colorectal cancer. The chain couples TRBV24-1 to TRBJ1-5; TRBD1 is possibly the D segment (6 matching bases). Sequenced input: PBMCs. CDR3 sequence: CATSEGQTFEPQHF. The DNA reads as follows: TGCGCCACCAGTGAAGGACAGACCTTTGAACCCCAGCATTTT.